This T cell receptor (beta chain) was retrieved from a study of OX40 agonist ivuxolimab in advanced cancers. CDR3 length: 14 amino acids. With 2 bases removed from V and 1 base from J, the gap between germline ends came to 11 bases. In germline, CDR1 is GTSNPN, CDR2 SVGIG (reference sequence). Sequenced by immunoSEQ multiplex PCR; TCRdb stores in-frame clones only, minus some. Altogether around 50,000 clones are present, more than 80% being singletons, with the ten largest covering approximately 3.3%. This clonotype was sampled from an adult with an advanced solid tumor such as melanoma, head and neck, liver or kidney cancer. The chain links TRBV30 to TRBJ1-1; D gene unclear. The sequencing here drew on CD4+ or CD8+ T cells sorted from blood, taken in a trial of the OX40 agonist ivuxolimab. This chain's CDR3 is CAWSRTPANTEAFF. The CDR3 bases are TGTGCCTGGAGTCGGACCCCCGCGAACACTGAAGCTTTCTTT.